Shown below are 2 T cell receptor beta chains from a single sample sequenced in a study of response to subunit inactivated influenza vaccine. MiXCR was run by TCRdb on the RT-PCR reads, yielding one entry per CDR3 protein. The sample holds more than 550,000 distinct CDR3 sequences, approximately 10% seen once. The same sample was also used in a study of T cells expressing NK-cell markers. As that report states: Beta-chain TCR cDNA was generated via 5'RACE template switching with UMIs.

Sequencing was performed on PBMCs from blood, taken on the day of vaccination. Receptors were obtained from a middle-aged man who received an inactivated influenza vaccine.

This clonotype turned up a few times. The chain employs TRBV19 and TRBJ1-5; tentative D call: TRBD1 (6 bases). The ends were cut back, 8 bases at V and 6 bases at J, with 17 bases in the middle. The CDR3 loop spans 14 amino acids. Germline V gives CDR1 LNHDA, CDR2 SQIVND (reference sequence). CDR3 nucleotides: TGTGCCAGTTCCCAGGGGAGTATAGGTCAGCCCCAGCATTTT. Translated: CASSQGSIGQPQHF.

This clonotype was detected only a few times. The chain uses TRBV10-3 and TRBJ2-1, with 8 bases aligning to TRBD1. The germline V gene encodes CDR1 ENHRY and CDR2 SYGVKD. Germline trimming cut 4 bases from V and 6 bases from J; bases unmatched to any gene: 14. CDR3 length: 17 residues. The CDR3 region is CAISGQLGQAPINEQFF. As DNA, the CDR3 is TGTGCCATCAGTGGACAGTTGGGACAGGCCCCTATCAATGAGCAGTTCTTC.